The source of this T cell receptor beta chain is a study of blood T cell repertoires in COVID-19. The CDR3 covers 14 residues. Per germline, CDR1 MNHEY and CDR2 SVGAGI. Trimming took 6 bases from V and 8 from J, leaving 19 bases between them. Using immunoSEQ multiplex PCR, the repertoire was profiled, and TCRdb retains in-frame clones only, with some absent. The data hold over 200,000 clones, with nearly 90% observed a single time. This clone appeared a single time. The age range of participants was about 18 to 89 years, with residence in roughly 25 US areas. The rearrangement links TRBV6-5 to TRBJ1-1; D is perhaps TRBD1 (6 bases). This clonotype was obtained from a man aged 25-40 years who had recovered from COVID-19. Specimen: PBMCs or T cells enriched from blood (not recorded which). DNA of the CDR3: TGTGCCAGCAGACGTGACCAGGGGCGACCAGAAGCTTTCTTT. It codes for CASRRDQGRPEAFF.